This T cell receptor beta chain appears in the sequencing data of a study of beta chain features in type 1 diabetes. For the study at large: Examined across all samples were over 85 million sorted cells.

Germline assignment: CDR1 ENHRY and CDR2 SYGVKD. This CDR3 contains 14 residues. Trimming pared 2 bases from V and 6 bases from J, leaving 11 bases between. Every bit of the isolated RNA underwent reverse transcription, so sequencing read expressed TCRB transcripts. The method was immunoSEQ multiplex PCR; TCRdb's version includes in-frame clones alone and lacks a portion of them. The table records hundreds of thousands of clones, 15% to 17% of them present only once. The gene calls are TRBV10-3 and TRBJ2-1, with D perhaps matching TRBD1 (5 bases). The material sequenced was naive CD4+ T cells from blood. The sequence derives from a man aged 18 to 29 in good health. In nucleotides, the CDR3 is TGTGCCATCAGTGAGCAGGGTAGGATCAATGAGCAGTTCTTC. Its protein is CAISEQGRINEQFF.